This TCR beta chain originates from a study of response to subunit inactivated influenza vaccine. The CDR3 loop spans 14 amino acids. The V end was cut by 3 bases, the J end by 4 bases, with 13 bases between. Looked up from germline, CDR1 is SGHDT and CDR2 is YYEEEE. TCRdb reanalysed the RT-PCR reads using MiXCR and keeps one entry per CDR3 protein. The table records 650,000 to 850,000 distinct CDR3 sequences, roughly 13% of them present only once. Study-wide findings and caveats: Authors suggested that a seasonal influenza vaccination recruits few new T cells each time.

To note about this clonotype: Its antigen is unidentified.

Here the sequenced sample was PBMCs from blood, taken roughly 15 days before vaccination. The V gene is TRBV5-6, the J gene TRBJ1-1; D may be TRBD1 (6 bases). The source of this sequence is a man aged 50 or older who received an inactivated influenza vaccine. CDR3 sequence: CASSSRGIGTEAFF. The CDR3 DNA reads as TGTGCCAGCAGCTCGAGGGGGATTGGCACTGAAGCTTTCTTT.